The 2 T cell receptor beta chains in this list originate from one sample, sequenced in a study of identical twins. TCRdb re-analysed the 5' RACE reads in MiXCR, keeping a single row per CDR3 protein. The sample shows roughly 1,500,000 distinct CDR3 sequences, about 30% of them seen only once. Material for sequencing was cord blood. The receptors come from a newborn girl in good health.

This chain links TRBV25-1 with TRBJ2-3; 11 positions agree with TRBD2. Unmatched junction bases numbered 6, after V lost 3 bases and J lost 4 bases. The CDR3 is 16 amino acids. CDR1 is MGHDK and CDR2 is SYGVNS in the germline V gene. CDR3 DNA: TGTGCCAGCAGTGACCTAGCGGGAGGTGGCCCAGATACGCAGTATTTT. Its protein is CASSDLAGGGPDTQYF.

The gene calls are TRBV27 and TRBJ2-7; no clear D. In germline, CDR1 is MNHEY, CDR2 SMNVEV (reference sequence). The CDR3 covers 11 residues. Trimming cost V 8 bases and J 3 bases, with 8 bases left between them. The CDR3 DNA reads TGTGCCAGCGGATATGACTACGAGCAGTACTTC. This codes for CASGYDYEQYF.